This T cell receptor beta chain was profiled in a study of cytomegalovirus exposure and HLA in healthy donors. The PCR ran on 60 Vbeta and 13 Jbeta primers. The assay was immunoSEQ multiplex PCR, and TCRdb's table has in-frame clones only and misses some. The repertoire holds about 110,000 clones, with over 60% as singletons. Germline CDR1 and CDR2: SGHAT and FQNNGV. J gave up 4 bases and V 4 bases, and 10 bases lay outside the gene matches. CDR3 length: 16 residues. This chain links TRBV11-2 with TRBJ2-1; the match to TRBD1 covers 7 bases. This TCR came from a young man in good health and CMV-seropositive. The source material was PBMCs. CDR3 sequence (DNA): TGTGCCAGCAGCTCCGGGACAGTAATACTATACAATGAGCAGTTCTTC. Protein sequence: CASSSGTVILYNEQFF.